This T cell receptor beta chain was found in a study of shared clonotypes between healthy human individuals. Study-level findings and limits: Across four donors, naive CD4 shared 5% to 6%, naive CD8 more than 3%, memory CD4 roughly 2.2%, memory CD8 0.4%.

This was a deep-level run. Repertoires were generated with immunoSEQ multiplex PCR, while TCRdb's copy carries only in-frame clones and drops some. This table has roughly 2,000,000 clones, roughly 95% appearing once. CD45RO-negative, CCR7-positively selected cells formed the naive CD8 fraction, excluding terminally differentiated effector memory CD45RA+ cells. Caucasian adults residing in Nashville, Tennessee made up all the donors. As regards this clone: The antigen is undetermined.

Germline lookup yields CDR1 SGHTA and CDR2 FQGNSA. The CDR3 is 15 residues long. Germline trimming cut 1 base from V and 4 bases from J; bases unmatched to any gene: 5. The sequenced sample was naive CD8+ T cells from PBMCs. The sequence was obtained from a man younger than 35 in good health. Some clones in this sample may be carry-over from other donors' samples. This chain uses TRBV7-2 with TRBJ2-7, with 9 bases fitting TRBD2. CDR3 DNA: TGTGCCAGCAGCTTAGGGGCTAGCGGGATTTACGAGCAGTACTTC. Protein sequence: CASSLGASGIYEQYF.